This T cell receptor (beta chain) emerged from a study of blood T cell repertoires in COVID-19. The protocol was immunoSEQ multiplex PCR, while the TCRdb copy is restricted to in-frame clones and leaves out a portion. The repertoire holds 150,000 or so clones, approximately 90% seen once, with around an eighth in the top ten. V was cut by 4 bases and J by 2 bases, with 9 bases left in between. The CDR3 is 13 amino acids. Germline CDR1 reads ENHRY; CDR2 reads SYGVKD. The J gene is TRBJ2-7, the V gene TRBV10-3; D not resolved. The sample taken for sequencing was peripheral blood. The TCR sequence derives from a young man with COVID-19, enrolled during active disease. The CDR3 here is CAISGGRTYEQYF. The DNA of the CDR3 is TGTGCCATCAGTGGCGGCAGAACCTACGAGCAGTACTTC.